This T cell receptor (beta chain) was sequenced in a study of cytomegalovirus exposure and HLA in healthy donors. Overall study results and limits: A further, later analysis showed that HLA-associated TCR beta chains (compared with equally common others) were more clonally expanded. Certain indistinguishable V segments, among them TRBV6-2 and TRBV6-3, were excluded. Donors were assumed by presence/absence analyses to have roughly uniform sequencing depth.

The V and J ends lost 10 bases and 4 bases, in that order; junction bases with no gene match: 5. Germline-derived CDR1 and CDR2 are SNHLY and FYNNEI. CDR3 length: 12 amino acids. As to this clone: Antigen unknown.

The PCR ran on 60 Vbeta and 13 Jbeta primers. Sequenced by immunoSEQ multiplex PCR; TCRdb stores in-frame clones only, minus some. Among about 110,000 clones listed, over 65% were seen once. The clonotype comes from a woman aged 40-49 years in good health and CMV-seropositive. This sequence joins TRBV2 and TRBJ2-3; 7 bases line up with TRBD2. The sequenced material came from PBMCs. The CDR3 loop reads CATSGESDTQYF. The CDR3 DNA is TGTGCCACAAGCGGGGAGTCAGATACGCAGTATTTT.